What follows are 20 T cell receptor beta chains derived from one specimen sequenced in a study of OX40 agonist ivuxolimab in advanced cancers. Clones were read by immunoSEQ multiplex PCR, and TCRdb kept only the in-frame ones, dropping some. The table records roughly 90,000 clones, around 90% of them present only once. Material: CD4+ or CD8+ T cells sorted from blood, obtained in a trial of the OX40 agonist ivuxolimab. The receptors were gathered from an adult with an advanced solid tumor such as melanoma, head and neck, liver or kidney cancer.

The J gene is TRBJ2-1, the V gene TRBV18; TRBD2 matches 7 bases. Germline V CDR1 and CDR2: KGHSH, LQKENI. This CDR3 is built from 17 residues. Trimming cost V 3 bases and J 2 bases; bases outside gene matches: 10. The CDR3 nucleotides read TGTGCCAGCTCACCCACCGGGAGGATTACAACCTACAATGAGCAGTTCTTC. This encodes CASSPTGRITTYNEQFF.

The rearrangement joins TRBV19 to TRBJ1-1; D is unclear. CDR1 LNHDA and CDR2 SQIVND come from the germline V gene (reference sequence). The CDR3 contains 13 residues. V lost 2 bases to trimming and J lost 1 base, with 5 bases between them. The CDR3 protein is CASSITQNTEAFF. CDR3 sequence (DNA): TGTGCCAGTAGTATAACTCAGAACACTGAAGCTTTCTTT.

The chain is built from TRBV7-8 and TRBJ1-5; 9 positions match TRBD1. Germline-derived CDR1 and CDR2 are SGHVS and FQNEAQ. V trimming: 4 bases; J trimming: 3 bases; junction bases outside the gene matches: 7. The CDR3 runs 16 residues. Here the CDR3 DNA reads TGTGCCAGCAGCTCTTCGGGACAGGGCAACAATCAGCCCCAGCATTTT. It yields the protein CASSSSGQGNNQPQHF.

This clone occurred a few times. The V gene is TRBV7-2, the J gene TRBJ2-7, with D perhaps assigned TRBD1 or TRBD2 (6 bases each). The CDR3 spans 14 residues. Germline V lookup: CDR1 SGHTA, CDR2 FQGNSA. V was cut by 1 base and J by 3 bases, with 10 bases left in between. CDR3 DNA sequence: TGTGCCAGCAGCTTAGACGGGGGCCTCTACGAGCAGTACTTC. Translated: CASSLDGGLYEQYF.

This chain uses TRBV30 with TRBJ2-1; a weak D match, TRBD1 (5 bases). The CDR3 spans 14 residues. Trimming stripped 2 bases from V and 7 bases from J, with 15 bases between. Germline V gene sequence: CDR1 GTSNPN, CDR2 SVGIG (reference sequence). The CDR3 loop is CAWSHGAIKNEQFF. DNA of the CDR3: TGTGCCTGGAGTCATGGGGCTATTAAGAATGAGCAGTTCTTC.

The chain carries TRBV28 and TRBJ1-5; no reliable D call. Trimming took 3 bases from V and 6 from J, leaving 12 bases between them. Germline V gives CDR1 MDHEN, CDR2 SYDVKM. This CDR3 comprises 14 residues. The CDR3, as DNA: TGTGCCAGCAGTTTCTCGTTCATGAGTCAGCCCCAGCATTTT. Its protein product is CASSFSFMSQPQHF.

DNA for the CDR3: TGTGCCAGCAGCTTCTCGGGGGGGCGGTACGAGCAGTACTTC. Translated: CASSFSGGRYEQYF. The rearrangement joins TRBV5-6 to TRBJ2-7, with 8 bases aligning to TRBD2. The germline gives CDR1 SGHDT, CDR2 YYEEEE. The CDR3 is 14 residues long. Unmatched junction bases numbered 5, after V lost 2 bases and J lost 4 bases.

The chain links TRBV6-5 to TRBJ2-3; no clear D. Trimming removed 3 bases from V and 9 bases from J, with 13 bases in between. Germline assignment: CDR1 MNHEY and CDR2 SVGAGI. This CDR3 is built from 13 residues. The CDR3 region is CASSYSGLGTQYF. The CDR3 coding sequence is TGTGCCAGCAGTTATTCAGGTCTCGGGACGCAGTATTTT.

This clone has a single count. CDR3 sequence reads: CASSKAQENQETQYF. CDR3 coding DNA: TGTGCCAGCAGCAAAGCGCAGGAGAACCAAGAGACCCAGTACTTC. The V call is TRBV21-1, the J call TRBJ2-5. TRBV21-1 is described as a pseudogene. The CDR3 has 15 amino acids.

The chain has TRBV11-3 and TRBJ2-2, with 7 bases identical to TRBD1. Trimming at V came to 2 bases and at J to 4 bases, leaving 1 base not matched to a gene. The CDR3 totals 14 residues. Germline V gene data show CDR1 as SGHNT and CDR2 as YENEEA. The CDR3 loop is CASSLTGVTGELFF. In DNA form, the CDR3 reads TGTGCCAGCAGCTTAACAGGGGTCACCGGGGAGCTGTTTTTT.

The chain is built from TRBV6-6 and TRBJ2-3; TRBD1 agrees at 10 bases. Unmatched junction bases numbered 13, after V lost 6 bases and J lost 7 bases. Germline CDR1 and CDR2: MNHNY and SVGAGI (reference sequence). This CDR3 is built from 16 residues. The CDR3 region has the DNA TGTGCCAGCAGAGGAACCGGGACAGGGGAACGATATACGCAGTATTTT. Amino acid sequence: CASRGTGTGERYTQYF.

This clone was picked up one time. CDR3 DNA sequence: TGTGCCAGTGACCGGGACGACACCGGGGAGCTGTTTTTT. As protein: CASDRDDTGELFF. The rearrangement links TRBV19 to TRBJ2-2, with D possibly being TRBD1 or TRBD2 (5 bases each). CDR1 is LNHDA and CDR2 is SQIVND in the germline V gene (reference sequence). The CDR3 covers 13 residues. The germline V and J ends were trimmed by 8 bases and 3 bases, with 10 bases remaining between them.

The CDR3 DNA is TGTGCCAGTAAGCCGGTTGTCGGGAATCAGCCCCAGCATTTT. Translating it yields CASKPVVGNQPQHF. The chain links TRBV19 to TRBJ1-5; no firm D call. Deletions cut 7 bases from V and 4 bases from J, with 14 bases between. The CDR3 covers 14 residues. Looked up from germline, CDR1 is LNHDA and CDR2 is SQIVND (reference sequence).

This rearrangement joins TRBV7-9 to TRBJ2-7; 9 bases fit TRBD1. The trim removed 5 bases at V and 9 bases at J, leaving 11 bases unmatched. Germline CDR1 and CDR2: SEHNR and FQNEAQ (reference sequence). The CDR3 runs 14 residues. The DNA of the CDR3 is TGTGCCAGCAGCACCGGGACAGGGAGATATGGGCAGTACTTC. This gives the protein CASSTGTGRYGQYF.

The chain has TRBV7-3 and TRBJ2-5, with D possibly called TRBD1 or TRBD2 (5 bases each). The CDR3 consists of 14 residues. Germline loops: CDR1 SGHTA, CDR2 FQGTGA. Between the trimmed V and J ends, which lost 5 bases and 5 bases, there was a span of 15 bases. This CDR3 is CASSPQMGVETQYF. The CDR3 DNA reads TGTGCCAGCAGCCCCCAGATGGGGGTGGAGACCCAGTACTTC.

The chain recombines TRBV28 with TRBJ1-2; no clear D gene. Trimming took off 11 bases at V and 5 bases at J, with 18 bases between the two ends. The germline gives CDR1 MDHEN, CDR2 SYDVKM. The CDR3 runs 13 residues. CDR3 amino acids: CAGLTLTPYGYTF. CDR3 coding DNA: TGTGCCGGCTTGACACTTACCCCTTATGGCTACACCTTC.

The gene calls are TRBV6-1 and TRBJ1-2; TRBD1 is a possible D gene (5 bases). The V and J ends lost 1 base and 7 bases respectively, with 13 bases between them. The CDR3 runs 14 residues. CDR1 is MNHNS, CDR2 SASEGT, per germline. CDR3 loop: CASSEVGQGGGYTF. CDR3 coding DNA: TGTGCCAGCAGTGAAGTAGGCCAGGGAGGTGGCTACACCTTC.

Written as DNA, the CDR3 is TGTGCCAGCAGGGGACTACTAAATGAGCAGTTCTTC. Residues: CASRGLLNEQFF. This rearrangement joins TRBV28 to TRBJ2-1; 7 bases match TRBD2. The junction had 3 bases not matched to a gene; V was cut back by 6 bases and J by 7 bases. The CDR3 extends over 12 amino acids. CDR1 and CDR2 from the germline V gene are MDHEN and SYDVKM.

The chain combines TRBV11-2 with TRBJ2-2; TRBD1 might be the D (5 bases). V was shortened by 3 bases and J by 1 base, with 6 bases between the two germline ends. Germline CDR1 SGHAT, CDR2 FQNNGV. The CDR3 contains 14 residues. The CDR3 nucleotides are TGTGCCAGCAGCTTTACAGGGAACACCGGGGAGCTGTTTTTT. Its translation is CASSFTGNTGELFF. The variable domain in full, completed from reference TRBV11-2 and TRBJ2-2, reads EAGVAQSPRYKIIEKRQSVAFWCNPISGHATLYWYQQILGQGPKLLIQFQNNGVVDDSQLPKDRFSAERLKGVDSTLKIQPAKLEDSAVYLCASSFTGNTGELFFGEGSRLTVL.

The chain combines TRBV6-6 with TRBJ1-2; D is perhaps TRBD1 (5 bases). Trimming removed 6 bases at V and 0 bases at J, with 11 bases between. The CDR3 length is 14 residues. The germline V gene has CDR1 MNHNY and CDR2 SVGAGI (reference sequence). CDR3 DNA sequence: TGTGCCAGCAGGGTCGCGGGGCCTAACTATGGCTACACCTTC. Protein: CASRVAGPNYGYTF.